The clone carrying this T cell receptor (beta chain) was seen repeatedly, ten times or more. Its target is not known. This sample was included in a study of shared clonotypes between healthy human individuals. Findings and caveats of the study: The study's rarefaction showed incomplete sorted-subset sequencing despite large depth.

Deletions cut 7 bases from V and 3 bases from J, with 12 bases between. Germline assignment: CDR1 MDHEN and CDR2 SYDVKM. The CDR3 sequence is 14 residues long. On sorted subsets, replicate PCRs used 150 to 250 ng DNA, or some 28,000 T cell genomes. The repertoire was sequenced with immunoSEQ multiplex PCR; TCRdb's copy has only in-frame clones and lacks some. The profile shows 900,000 to 1,200,000 clones, about 84% of them singletons. Partitioning of CD4+ cells yielded a CD45RA+ naive subset and a CD45RA-negative memory subset. This chain joins TRBV28 and TRBJ2-2, with no clear D. The origin of this receptor is a man aged 18 to 35 in good health. Some clones in this sample may be carry-over from other donors' samples. Specimen: memory CD4+ T cells from PBMCs. Regarding subset: CD45RA-negative fraction. CDR3 in DNA: TGTGCCAGCAAGCAACAGTCATACACCGGGGAGCTGTTTTTT. Translating gives CASKQQSYTGELFF.